This TCR beta chain emerged from a study of T cell changes during pregnancy in multiple sclerosis. Trimming removed 4 bases from V and 4 bases from J, with 5 bases in between. This CDR3 is 11 amino acids long. CDR1 and CDR2 from the germline V gene are SGHAT and FQNNGV. TCRdb's copy holds only in-frame clones and misses some; the assay was immunoSEQ multiplex PCR. The sample lists roughly 49,000 clones, nearly 95% occurring once. Source: CD4+ T cells from peripheral blood mononuclear cells, taken in the second trimester of pregnancy. The chain employs TRBV11-2 and TRBJ2-7; D gene unclear. This receptor was identified in a female donor with multiple sclerosis, enrolled in a pregnancy study. CDR3 amino acids: CASSSQYEQYF. For the CDR3, the DNA is TGTGCCAGCAGCTCCCAATACGAGCAGTACTTC.